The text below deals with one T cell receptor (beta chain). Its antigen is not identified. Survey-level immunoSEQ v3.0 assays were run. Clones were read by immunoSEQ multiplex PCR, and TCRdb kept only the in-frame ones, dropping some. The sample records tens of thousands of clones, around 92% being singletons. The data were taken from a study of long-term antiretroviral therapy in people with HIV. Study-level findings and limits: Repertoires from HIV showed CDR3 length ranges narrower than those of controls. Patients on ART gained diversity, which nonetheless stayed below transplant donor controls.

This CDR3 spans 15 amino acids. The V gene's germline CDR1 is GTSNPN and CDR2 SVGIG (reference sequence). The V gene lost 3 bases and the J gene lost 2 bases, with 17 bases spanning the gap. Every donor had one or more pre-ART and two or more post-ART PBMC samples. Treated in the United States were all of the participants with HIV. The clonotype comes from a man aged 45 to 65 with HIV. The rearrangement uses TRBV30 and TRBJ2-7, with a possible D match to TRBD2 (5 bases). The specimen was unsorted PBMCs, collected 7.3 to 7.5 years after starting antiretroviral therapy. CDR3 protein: CAWREASDPPYEQYF. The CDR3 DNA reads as TGTGCCTGGAGGGAGGCATCTGACCCTCCCTACGAGCAGTACTTC.